This TCR beta chain stems from a study of tumor-infiltrating lymphocytes in localized non-small cell lung cancer. The table came from immunoSEQ multiplex PCR; TCRdb's copy has only in-frame clones and leaves some out. The repertoire consists of tens of thousands of clones, with 69% occurring once and the leading ten covering around 15%. This clone came up once. V lost 6 bases, J lost 4 bases, and 3 bases stayed unmatched. Germline CDR1 and CDR2: SNHLY and FYNNEI. This CDR3 spans 15 amino acids. The chain links TRBV2 to TRBJ2-3; 14 nucleotides align to TRBD2. Sequencing was done on a sample of lung tumor tissue. The sequence was collected from a human donor with non-small cell lung cancer. The CDR3 here is CASRSGLAGADTQYF. The CDR3 DNA follows: TGTGCCAGCAGGTCGGGACTAGCGGGAGCAGATACGCAGTATTTT. The whole variable domain, filled in from reference TRBV2 and TRBJ2-3, reads EPEVTQTPSHQVTQMGQEVILRCVPISNHLYFYWYRQILGQKVEFLVSFYNNEISEKSEIFDDQFSVERPDGSNFTLKIRSTKLEDSAMYFCASRSGLAGADTQYFGPGTRLTVL.